This T cell receptor beta chain was recorded in a study of blood T cell repertoires in COVID-19. Study in general: The origin of the acute and convalescent COVID-19 samples was the United States, Italy and Spain. The cDNA or gDNA used as material had been derived from T cells, B-cell-depleted T cells, or PBMCs.

The method was immunoSEQ multiplex PCR; TCRdb's version includes in-frame clones alone and lacks a portion of them. The table has under 50,000 clones, 91% seen once; the top ten hold around 6.4%. V lost 8 bases to trimming and J lost 10 bases; unmatched junction nucleotides: 12. The germline CDR1 and CDR2 sequences are LNHDA and SQIVND (reference sequence). This CDR3 region has 15 residues. The sequencing input was peripheral blood. This clonotype was obtained from a man aged 70-80 years with active COVID-19. The chain has TRBV19 and TRBJ1-6, with 9 bases aligning to TRBD1. The CDR3 region is CASQRDRDVGSPLHF. CDR3 in DNA: TGTGCCAGTCAAAGGGACAGGGACGTTGGATCACCCCTCCACTTT.